These 32 T cell receptor beta chains were all obtained from the same sample, sequenced in a study of T-cell reconstitution after alpha-beta-depleted transplantation in children. Preparation of the TCRbeta library used unique molecular identifiers. TCRdb ran MiXCR on the PCR reads and lists one entry per CDR3 protein. There are around 190,000 distinct CDR3 sequences in the sample; approximately 6.9% occur only once, and about 6% lies in the top ten. The specimen was PBMCs, collected before TCRalphabeta/CD19-depleted stem cell transplant. Every receptor here comes from a boy younger than 10 with acute lymphoblastic leukemia, due to receive a stem cell transplant.

The chain recombines TRBV7-9 with TRBJ1-1; D is possibly TRBD1 (5 bases). V lost 11 bases and J lost 5, with 18 bases in between. The CDR3 spans 13 residues. CDR1 and CDR2 (germline): SEHNR, FQNEAQ (reference sequence). Here the CDR3 DNA reads TGTGCCGTGATAGGGGCGATGGGGACTGAAGCTTTCTTT. It specifies CAVIGAMGTEAFF.

This clonotype was picked up a small number of times. The CDR3 here is CASSSGTGWGYEQYF. The DNA for the CDR3 is TGCGCCAGCAGCTCGGGCACAGGGTGGGGGTACGAGCAGTACTTC. The chain links TRBV5-1 to TRBJ2-7; a possible D gene is TRBD1 (6 bases). The V and J ends lost 3 bases and 4 bases respectively, with 17 bases between them. The germline gives CDR1 SGHRS, CDR2 YFSETQ. CDR3 length: 15 amino acids.

V is TRBV19 and J is TRBJ1-5, with D possibly matching TRBD1 (6 bases). The CDR3 has 12 amino acids. Per germline, CDR1 LNHDA and CDR2 SQIVND (reference sequence). The V and J ends lost 5 bases and 11 bases respectively, with 13 bases between them. CDR3 residues: CASSLGTTAQHF. The CDR3 DNA reads as TGTGCCAGTAGTTTAGGGACAACGGCCCAGCATTTT.

This clonotype was seen many times. The chain carries TRBV20-1 and TRBJ2-7; D may be TRBD1 (6 bases). Deletions cut 3 bases from V and 0 bases from J, with 15 bases between. Germline V gene data show CDR1 as DFQATT and CDR2 as SNEGSKA (reference sequence). The CDR3 spans 15 residues. For the CDR3, the DNA is TGCAGTGCTAGTAGGGGGTACCGAAACTCCTACGAGCAGTACTTC. This gives the protein CSASRGYRNSYEQYF.

This clonotype has ten or more counts. This chain links TRBV20-1 with TRBJ2-5; 8 bases are a match to TRBD2. CDR1 and CDR2 from the germline V gene are DFQATT and SNEGSKA (reference sequence). The length of the CDR3 is 14 residues. Trimming cost V 3 bases and J 4 bases; bases outside gene matches: 7. CDR3 DNA sequence: TGCAGTGCTAGTCGGGGGGGTCGCTTAGAGACCCAGTACTTC. Translated, it gives CSASRGGRLETQYF.

This clonotype was recorded many times. CDR3 coding DNA: TGCAGTGCTAGAGCCGGGACTGGGGCTAAGGAGCAGTACTTC. Translation: CSARAGTGAKEQYF. The V gene is TRBV20-1, the J gene TRBJ2-7, with D maybe TRBD2 (6 bases). The V end was cut by 1 base, the J end by 7 bases, with 17 bases between. This CDR3 is built from 14 residues. The germline V gene encodes CDR1 DFQATT and CDR2 SNEGSKA (reference sequence).

This clonotype has ten or more counts. V is TRBV9 and J is TRBJ2-1, with TRBD2 matching 9 bases. This CDR3 region has 14 residues. Looked up from germline, CDR1 is SGDLS and CDR2 is YYNGEE. V gave up 2 bases and J gave up 8 bases; unmatched junction bases: 5. CDR3 in DNA: TGTGCCAGCAGCGTCGTAGCGGGAGCTTATGAGCAGTTCTTC. Translation gives CASSVVAGAYEQFF.

The CDR3 loop reads CASSLLGTGEPQHF. CDR3 coding DNA: TGTGCCAGCAGTTTACTCGGGACAGGGGAGCCCCAGCATTTT. The chain combines TRBV27 with TRBJ1-5; 10 bases align to TRBD1. After removal of 2 bases from V and 8 bases from J, the junction contained 3 bases not matched to a gene. The CDR3 is made up of 14 amino acids. The germline V gene has CDR1 MNHEY and CDR2 SMNVEV (reference sequence).

This clonotype occurred many times. The DNA for the CDR3 is TGTGCCAGCAGTTTAGCCGGGGGCCTCTACGAGCAGTACTTC. Residues: CASSLAGGLYEQYF. This chain uses TRBV12-3 or TRBV12-4 with TRBJ2-7, with D possibly called TRBD1 or TRBD2 (6 bases each). V was pared by 0 bases and J by 3 bases, with 9 bases between. This CDR3 region has 14 residues.

This clonotype has a count of ten or more. V is TRBV5-6 and J is TRBJ2-5, with 9 bases identical to TRBD1. Germline CDR1 is SGHDT and CDR2 is YYEEEE. The CDR3 is 15 amino acids. V dropped 4 bases and J dropped 2; count of bases not matched to a gene: 6. The CDR3 loop reads CASSVPGQGQETQYF. In nucleotides, the CDR3 is TGTGCCAGCAGCGTACCGGGACAGGGTCAAGAGACCCAGTACTTC.

This clonotype was recorded a few times. V gene TRBV5-4 combines with J gene TRBJ2-2; D is possibly TRBD2 (7 bases). The CDR3 spans 15 residues. Per the germline V gene, CDR1 is SGHNT and CDR2 is YYREEE (reference sequence). Trimming shortened V by 0 bases and J by 5 bases, and 11 bases separated the two germline ends. CDR3 sequence (DNA): TGTGCCAGCAGCTTGGTCGGGGGGCAGACCGGGGAGCTGTTTTTT. It specifies CASSLVGGQTGELFF.

Ten or more counts support this clonotype. The genes are TRBV7-9 and TRBJ2-7; D is unresolved. V was pared by 5 bases and J by 0 bases, with 14 bases between. The germline CDR1 and CDR2 sequences are SEHNR and FQNEAQ (reference sequence). The CDR3 sequence is 15 residues long. The CDR3 bases are TGTGCCAGCAGCCCCCTTTCCTCAAGCTCCTACGAGCAGTACTTC. Translating it yields CASSPLSSSSYEQYF.

This clonotype was seen many times. This chain uses TRBV5-1 with TRBJ1-6, with D unresolved. This CDR3 comprises 12 residues. CDR1 is SGHRS and CDR2 is YFSETQ in the germline V gene. V was trimmed by 3 bases and J by 10 bases, leaving 8 bases between them. The CDR3 region is CASSSGESPLHF. The DNA for the CDR3 is TGCGCCAGCAGCTCCGGAGAGTCACCCCTCCACTTT.

This clonotype was seen ten or more times. J is TRBJ2-3 and V is TRBV7-8, with no clear D. The length of the CDR3 is 15 residues. The germline gives CDR1 SGHVS, CDR2 FQNEAQ. The V and J ends lost 5 bases and 4 bases respectively, with 16 bases between them. DNA for the CDR3: TGTGCCAGCAGCAACGGCCGTAGGGCCGCAGATACGCAGTATTTT. Amino acids: CASSNGRRAADTQYF. The full variable domain, rest sourced from reference TRBV7-8 and TRBJ2-3, is GAGVSQSPRYKVAKRGQDVALRCDPISGHVSLFWYQQALGQGPEFLTYFQNEAQLDKSGLPSDRFFAERPEGSVSTLKIQRTQQEDSAVYLCASSNGRRAADTQYFGPGTRLTVL.

This clonotype was observed a few times. This chain joins TRBV11-2 and TRBJ1-4, with 7 bases identical to TRBD1. CDR1 and CDR2 from the germline V gene are SGHAT and FQNNGV. V shed 5 bases and J 2 bases; nucleotides not matched to a gene: 14. The CDR3 is 18 amino acids. This CDR3 is CASSPKTGMGRTNEKLFF. The CDR3 nucleotides read TGTGCCAGCAGCCCTAAGACAGGGATGGGACGGACTAATGAAAAACTGTTTTTT.

This chain joins TRBV20-1 and TRBJ2-3; 8 bases are shared with TRBD2. The CDR3 has 14 residues. Per germline, CDR1 DFQATT and CDR2 SNEGSKA (reference sequence). V lost 6 bases and J lost 4; bases outside the gene matches: 9. CDR3 loop: CSAPGLGFADTQYF. CDR3 coding DNA: TGCAGTGCGCCGGGACTAGGGTTCGCAGATACGCAGTATTTT.

This clonotype showed up many times. This chain connects TRBV18 to TRBJ1-1; TRBD1 is a possible D gene (6 bases). The ends were cut back, 2 bases at V and 5 bases at J, with 15 bases in the middle. This CDR3 comprises 15 residues. CDR1 and CDR2 from the germline V gene are KGHSH and LQKENI. The CDR3 sequence is CASSPGRGARTEAFF. CDR3 DNA sequence: TGTGCCAGCTCACCAGGTCGGGGGGCGCGGACTGAAGCTTTCTTT.

This clonotype was counted only a few times. This chain links TRBV4-2 with TRBJ2-5; the match to TRBD2 covers 10 bases. CDR3 length equals 16 residues. The V and J ends lost 3 bases and 2 bases, in that order; junction bases with no gene match: 6. Germline assignment: CDR1 LGHNA and CDR2 YNFKEQ. The CDR3 loop is CASSQVLAGRQETQYF. Here the CDR3 DNA reads TGTGCCAGCAGCCAGGTACTAGCGGGACGACAAGAGACCCAGTACTTC.

This clonotype was detected a few times. The J gene is TRBJ2-7, the V gene TRBV7-2; the match to TRBD2 covers 11 bases. The CDR3 length is 15 residues. Germline CDR1 and CDR2: SGHTA and FQGNSA. V lost 3 bases, J lost 2 bases, and 3 bases stayed unmatched. The CDR3 is CASSFTSGSPYEQYF. The CDR3 bases are TGTGCCAGCAGCTTCACTAGCGGGAGTCCCTACGAGCAGTACTTC.

This clonotype was picked up many times. CDR3 residues: CSVEESLAGAYAQYF. The CDR3 DNA follows: TGCAGCGTTGAAGAAAGTCTAGCGGGAGCATACGCGCAGTATTTT. The chain recombines TRBV29-1 with TRBJ2-3; 10 nucleotides line up with TRBD2. The CDR3 consists of 15 residues. Germline loops: CDR1 SQVTM, CDR2 ANQGSEA. V dropped 0 bases and J dropped 10; count of bases not matched to a gene: 10.

A few counts support this clonotype. The chain is built from TRBV7-2 and TRBJ2-3; TRBD2 agrees at 9 bases. V shed 3 bases and J 3 bases; nucleotides not matched to a gene: 4. This CDR3 contains 15 residues. The germline gives CDR1 SGHTA, CDR2 FQGNSA. As DNA, the CDR3 is TGTGCCAGCAGCTTGCAGACTAGCGGAACAGATACGCAGTATTTT. It specifies CASSLQTSGTDTQYF.

Many counts were recorded for this clonotype. This rearrangement joins TRBV5-6 to TRBJ2-4; 15 bases agree with TRBD2. The CDR3 is made up of 16 amino acids. Germline-derived CDR1 and CDR2 are SGHDT and YYEEEE. The V gene end was trimmed by 4 bases and the J gene end by 5 bases; junction bases not matched to a gene: 4. The CDR3 nucleotides are TGTGCCAGCAGCCAAGGACTAGCGGGGGGGCAAAACATTCAGTACTTC. As protein: CASSQGLAGGQNIQYF.

There are many counts of this clonotype. The rearrangement links TRBV15 to TRBJ2-3; no clear D gene. Per the germline V gene, CDR1 is LNHNV and CDR2 is YYDKDF (reference sequence). V dropped 0 bases and J dropped 4 bases, with 11 bases sitting between them. The CDR3 spans 15 residues. The CDR3 nucleotides are TGTGCCACCAGCAGAGATCTAGAGGCGGCAGATACGCAGTATTTT. Translation gives CATSRDLEAADTQYF.

The sample holds many counts of this clonotype. The genes are TRBV29-1 and TRBJ2-3; D is ambiguous. Germline V CDR1 and CDR2: SQVTM, ANQGSEA. This CDR3 is built from 16 residues. V was shortened by 3 bases and J by 6 bases, with 22 bases between the two germline ends. The CDR3 region is CSVDDPNLNKWDTQYF. The DNA of the CDR3 is TGCAGCGTTGACGATCCAAACTTGAACAAATGGGATACGCAGTATTTT.

In its sample, this clonotype was seen many times. The chain joins TRBV12-3 or TRBV12-4 to TRBJ2-1, with D hard to call. Trimming took off 7 bases at V and 8 bases at J, with 15 bases between the two ends. The CDR3 loop spans 13 amino acids. The CDR3, as DNA: TGTGCCAGCAACAACTTAGTGATCCATGAGCAGTTCTTC. It codes for CASNNLVIHEQFF.

The chain uses TRBV18 and TRBJ2-3; either TRBD1 or TRBD2 may supply D (5 bases each). The germline V gene encodes CDR1 KGHSH and CDR2 LQKENI. The CDR3 has 14 amino acids. V was shortened by 0 bases and J by 5 bases, with 9 bases between the two germline ends. CDR3 protein: CASSPPGTRDTQYF. CDR3 DNA sequence: TGTGCCAGCTCACCACCCGGGACGAGAGATACGCAGTATTTT.

This clonotype was picked up many times. V is TRBV5-5 and J is TRBJ1-1; D perhaps matches TRBD1 (6 bases). Between the trimmed V and J ends, which lost 0 bases and 0 bases, there was a span of 6 bases. The CDR3 sequence is 14 residues long. Germline V gene sequence: CDR1 SGHKS, CDR2 YYEKEE (reference sequence). In DNA form, the CDR3 reads TGTGCCAGCAGCTTGGACAGGGTGAACACTGAAGCTTTCTTT. Its protein is CASSLDRVNTEAFF.

This clonotype was observed many times. This sequence joins TRBV7-2 and TRBJ2-2; TRBD1 is a possible D gene (5 bases). The V and J ends lost 2 bases and 4 bases respectively, with 11 bases between them. There are 15 residues in the CDR3. The V gene's germline CDR1 is SGHTA and CDR2 FQGNSA. The CDR3 reads CASSLFQGTTGELFF. DNA for the CDR3: TGTGCCAGCAGCTTATTCCAGGGCACCACCGGGGAGCTGTTTTTT. Full variable domain (rest looked up from reference TRBV7-2 and TRBJ2-2): GAGVSQSPSNKVTEKGKDVELRCDPISGHTALYWYRQSLGQGLEFLIYFQGNSAPDKSGLPSDRFSAERTGGSVSTLTIQRTQQEDSAVYLCASSLFQGTTGELFFGEGSRLTVL.

With respect to this clonotype: This may come from a read error, since a much larger clone is one base off. The CDR3 does not end in the conserved phenylalanine or tryptophan, so this is likely a read error. This rearrangement joins TRBV28 to TRBJ1-6; D might be TRBD1 (5 bases). The CDR3 has 15 amino acids. The ends were cut back, 2 bases at V and 13 bases at J, with 18 bases in the middle. The V gene's germline CDR1 is MDHEN and CDR2 SYDVKM. The CDR3: CASSLVGQGGYPLHY. The CDR3 DNA is TGTGCCAGCAGTTTAGTAGGGCAGGGCGGGTATCCCCTCCACTAT.

This clonotype was recorded at least ten times. The chain has TRBV12-3 or TRBV12-4 and TRBJ1-2, with 9 positions matching TRBD1. The V segment lost 2 bases and the J segment 7 bases; nucleotides outside the gene matches: 14. The CDR3 runs 17 residues. The DNA of the CDR3 is TGTGCCAGCAGTTTAATAAAACTTGACAGGGGGATAGGTGGCTACACCTTC. Translating it yields CASSLIKLDRGIGGYTF.

This sequence joins TRBV30 and TRBJ1-3; possibly TRBD1 for D (5 bases). The germline V gene has CDR1 GTSNPN and CDR2 SVGIG (reference sequence). The CDR3 has 13 amino acids. V was trimmed by 0 bases and J by 3 bases, leaving 6 bases between them. CDR3: CAWSVGGGNTIYF. The CDR3, as DNA: TGTGCCTGGAGTGTGGGGGGTGGAAACACCATATATTTT.

This chain links TRBV28 with TRBJ1-1; D gene ambiguous. V dropped 6 bases and J dropped 1 base, with 6 bases sitting between them. The CDR3 covers 12 residues. From germline, CDR1 is MDHEN and CDR2 SYDVKM. The CDR3 sequence is CASRTSNTEAFF. CDR3 sequence (DNA): TGTGCCAGCAGGACTTCGAACACTGAAGCTTTCTTT.